What follows are 23 T cell receptor beta chains derived from one specimen sequenced in a study of blood T cell repertoires in COVID-19. This table comes from immunoSEQ multiplex PCR, and its TCRdb copy is limited to in-frame clones, with some not included. The table has some 300,000 clones, approximately 86% seen once. The specimen sequenced was peripheral blood. The receptors stem from a man between 18 and 29 years old with active or convalescent COVID-19.

The rearrangement links TRBV28 to TRBJ2-7; 7 nucleotides agree with TRBD1. There are 14 residues in the CDR3. The trim removed 8 bases at V and 2 bases at J, leaving 9 bases unmatched. Per germline, CDR1 MDHEN and CDR2 SYDVKM. Here the CDR3 reads CASGVPGQPYEQYF. The CDR3 nucleotides are TGTGCCAGCGGAGTACCGGGACAGCCCTACGAGCAGTACTTC. Full variable domain (remainder filled in from reference TRBV28 and TRBJ2-7): DVKVTQSSRYLVKRTGEKVFLECVQDMDHENMFWYRQDPGLGLRLIYFSYDVKMKEKGDIPEGYSVSREKKERFSLILESASTNQTSMYLCASGVPGQPYEQYFGPGTRLTVT.

The V gene is TRBV4-1, the J gene TRBJ2-7; 7 bases are shared with TRBD2. Germline V gives CDR1 MGHRA, CDR2 YSYEKL. The V and J ends lost 1 base and 5 bases, in that order; junction bases with no gene match: 14. This CDR3 comprises 17 residues. The CDR3 sequence is CASSQGLARDYHNEQYF. CDR3 in DNA: TGCGCCAGCAGCCAAGGCCTGGCCAGGGACTATCATAACGAGCAGTACTTC.

This chain connects TRBV5-1 to TRBJ2-7; 7 nucleotides line up with TRBD2. V gave up 8 bases and J gave up 1 base; unmatched junction bases: 9. CDR1 and CDR2 (germline): SGHRS, YFSETQ. The CDR3 spans 14 residues. In nucleotides, the CDR3 is TGCGCCAGTCGATCGGGGGGACTTTCCTACGAGCAGTACTTC. This codes for CASRSGGLSYEQYF.

The rearrangement uses TRBV4-1 and TRBJ1-6; D is unresolved. Trimming shortened V by 1 base and J by 8 bases, and 24 bases separated the two germline ends. The CDR3 runs to 19 residues. The germline V gene encodes CDR1 MGHRA and CDR2 YSYEKL. The CDR3 reads CASSQVARLRRPRDSPLHF. CDR3 bases: TGCGCCAGCAGCCAAGTCGCAAGGCTACGAAGGCCGAGGGATTCACCCCTCCACTTT.

The V and J genes are TRBV9 and TRBJ2-1; 11 bases line up with TRBD2. The CDR3 length is 16 residues. V shed 2 bases, J shed 5 bases, and the junction held 6 bases outside the gene matches. Germline CDR1 and CDR2: SGDLS and YYNGEE. CDR3 region: CASSVWVTSGNNEQFF. DNA for the CDR3: TGTGCCAGCAGCGTTTGGGTGACTAGCGGGAACAATGAGCAGTTCTTC. The entire variable domain, with the rest obtained from reference TRBV9 and TRBJ2-1, is as follows: DSGVTQTPKHLITATGQRVTLRCSPRSGDLSVYWYQQSLDQGLQFLIQYYNGEERAKGNILERFSAQQFPDLHSELNLSSLELGDSALYFCASSVWVTSGNNEQFFGPGTRLTVL.

The V and J genes are TRBV9 and TRBJ1-4, with 7 nucleotides matching TRBD1. The CDR3 is made up of 15 amino acids. V lost 3 bases and J lost 3; bases outside the gene matches: 5. Germline CDR1 SGDLS, CDR2 YYNGEE. The CDR3 bases are TGTGCCAGCAGCGCAAAGGGGGCGCCTAATGAAAAACTGTTTTTT. This gives the protein CASSAKGAPNEKLFF.

In DNA form, the CDR3 reads TGTGCCAGCCAGTACCCCGGGACAGGTAACGAGCAGTACTTC. Translated, it gives CASQYPGTGNEQYF. J is TRBJ2-7 and V is TRBV28, with 8 bases identical to TRBD1. Per germline, CDR1 MDHEN and CDR2 SYDVKM. Trimming took 8 bases from V and 5 from J; bases not matched to a gene: 11. The CDR3 length is 14 residues.

There are a few counts of this clone. The V gene is TRBV19, the J gene TRBJ2-1; the D is unclear. V was shortened by 5 bases and J by 8 bases, with 4 bases between the two germline ends. The CDR3 totals 10 residues. Germline CDR1 and CDR2: LNHDA and SQIVND (reference sequence). The chain's CDR3 is CASSGHEQFF. For the CDR3, the DNA is TGTGCCAGTAGTGGCCATGAGCAGTTCTTC.

The chain employs TRBV7-2 and TRBJ2-4; D may be TRBD2 (5 bases). From germline, CDR1 is SGHTA and CDR2 FQGNSA. Trimming removed 1 base from V and 7 bases from J, with 11 bases in between. This CDR3 contains 14 residues. CDR3 coding DNA: TGTGCCAGCAGCTTAGGCGGACTCCGGAACATTCAGTACTTC. Translating gives CASSLGGLRNIQYF.

The V gene is TRBV29-1, the J gene TRBJ2-3; the D gene is possibly TRBD1 (6 bases). V was shortened by 7 bases and J by 1 base, with 9 bases between the two germline ends. Looked up from germline, CDR1 is SQVTM and CDR2 is ANQGSEA. The CDR3 is 12 amino acids. The CDR3 nucleotides read TGCAGCGCAGGGGTCGGCACAGATACGCAGTATTTT. Translating it yields CSAGVGTDTQYF.

The chain couples TRBV7-9 to TRBJ2-4, with TRBD2 identical over 7 bases. The germline V gene encodes CDR1 SEHNR and CDR2 FQNEAQ (reference sequence). The CDR3 sequence is 17 residues long. Trimming took 5 bases from V and 1 from J; bases not matched to a gene: 11. The CDR3 DNA reads TGTGCCAGCAGCCCCCGGGCGGGAGATGGGGCCAAAAACATTCAGTACTTC. Protein product: CASSPRAGDGAKNIQYF.

CDR3 amino acids: CASSMAISYEQYF. As DNA, the CDR3 is TGTGCCAGTAGTATGGCAATCTCCTACGAGCAGTACTTC. The chain employs TRBV19 and TRBJ2-7; D unclear. Germline CDR1 is LNHDA and CDR2 is SQIVND (reference sequence). The V end lost 3 bases, the J end lost 0 bases, and 6 bases lay between the germline ends. The length of the CDR3 is 13 residues.

V gene TRBV10-1 combines with J gene TRBJ2-7; 10 nucleotides agree with TRBD2. The V gene end was trimmed by 4 bases and the J gene end by 7 bases; junction bases not matched to a gene: 4. Looked up from germline, CDR1 is WNHNN and CDR2 is SYGVQD (reference sequence). This CDR3 is built from 13 residues. Here the CDR3 reads CASSVTSGAEQYF. The CDR3 nucleotides are TGCGCCAGCAGTGTCACTAGCGGGGCGGAGCAGTACTTC.

J is TRBJ2-1 and V is TRBV24-1; D is possibly TRBD2 (6 bases). Between the trimmed V and J ends, which lost 3 bases and 7 bases, there was a span of 9 bases. The V gene's germline CDR1 is KGHDR and CDR2 SFDVKD. CDR3 length equals 13 residues. CDR3 bases: TGTGCCACCAGTGATGGGACTGCGAATGAGCAGTTCTTC. Residues: CATSDGTANEQFF.

This clone was observed a handful of times. This chain links TRBV12-5 with TRBJ2-5; D not resolved. Germline V gene data show CDR1 as LGHNT and CDR2 as FRNRAP. V lost 1 base and J 3 bases, leaving 6 bases between the germline ends. The CDR3 is 13 amino acids. CDR3 residues: CASGLANEETQYF. The DNA for the CDR3 is TGTGCTAGTGGTTTGGCCAATGAAGAGACCCAGTACTTC.

The CDR3 spells CASSIGLAAHYNEQFF. CDR3 nucleotides: TGTGCCAGTAGTATCGGTTTGGCGGCCCACTACAATGAGCAGTTCTTC. This chain connects TRBV19 to TRBJ2-1; D gene ambiguous. V was clipped by 3 bases and J by 3 bases, with 15 bases between them. Germline lookup yields CDR1 LNHDA and CDR2 SQIVND (reference sequence). The CDR3 runs to 16 residues.

The gene calls are TRBV7-2 and TRBJ1-5; the D is unclear. CDR3 length equals 13 residues. Trimming pared 2 bases from V and 4 bases from J, leaving 6 bases between. Germline assignment: CDR1 SGHTA and CDR2 FQGNSA. Here the CDR3 DNA reads TGTGCCAGCAGCTTATGGGAGAATCAGCCCCAGCATTTT. Translation: CASSLWENQPQHF.

The chain couples TRBV4-3 to TRBJ2-5; a possible D gene is TRBD2 (5 bases). The CDR3 contains 15 residues. The V and J ends lost 5 bases and 5 bases respectively, with 18 bases between them. Germline CDR1 is LGHNA and CDR2 is YSLEER. The CDR3 DNA reads TGCGCCAGCAGCTCGATTCGGGCAGGCGGGGAGACCCAGTACTTC. Its protein product is CASSSIRAGGETQYF.

V gene TRBV10-1 combines with J gene TRBJ2-7, with D unclear. From germline, CDR1 is WNHNN and CDR2 SYGVQD (reference sequence). V lost 2 bases, J lost 7 bases, and 21 bases lay in between. CDR3 length: 16 amino acids. CDR3 protein: CASSELPPRTAGEQYF. The CDR3 DNA follows: TGCGCCAGCAGTGAGCTCCCGCCGCGCACGGCAGGAGAGCAGTACTTC.

The chain has TRBV7-9 and TRBJ2-3; maybe TRBD1 (5 bases). Germline CDR1 SEHNR, CDR2 FQNEAQ (reference sequence). The CDR3 runs to 14 residues. The ends were cut back, 1 base at V and 4 bases at J, with 9 bases in the middle. The CDR3 DNA follows: TGTGCCAGCAGCTTAGTAGGGGTTGCAGATACGCAGTATTTT. It yields the protein CASSLVGVADTQYF.

This chain links TRBV21-1 with TRBJ2-2; TRBD1 is the table's D call and was not checked against the DNA. TRBV21-1 is marked as a pseudogene. This CDR3 contains 16 residues. The CDR3 reads CASSNGTKRGTGELFF. DNA of the CDR3: TGTGCCAGCAGCAATGGGACAAAAAGGGGCACCGGGGAGCTGTTTTTT.

The chain is built from TRBV4-1 and TRBJ1-3; weak D call: TRBD1 (5 bases). This CDR3 contains 14 residues. The V gene's germline CDR1 is MGHRA and CDR2 YSYEKL. V was trimmed by 2 bases and J by 3 bases, leaving 8 bases between them. This chain's CDR3 is CASSQQGSGNTIYF. DNA for the CDR3: TGCGCCAGCAGCCAACAGGGAAGTGGAAACACCATATATTTT.

The chain joins TRBV7-9 to TRBJ1-3; perhaps TRBD1 as D (5 bases). Germline V gene lookup returns CDR1 SEHNR and CDR2 FQNEAQ (reference sequence). The CDR3 covers 20 residues. Trimming stripped 5 bases from V and 0 bases from J, with 26 bases between. This CDR3 reads CASSTTEVTEQGDSGNTIYF. The CDR3 DNA follows: TGTGCCAGCAGCACCACCGAAGTGACCGAGCAAGGGGACTCTGGAAACACCATATATTTT.